This record covers a single T cell receptor (beta chain). The sample comes from a study of blood T cell repertoires in COVID-19. Study-wide context: PBMCs, B-cell-depleted T cells, or T cells were the source of the cDNA or gDNA that made up the material.

Germline CDR1 is SEHNR and CDR2 is FQNEAQ (reference sequence). CDR3 size: 14 residues. V was clipped by 5 bases and J by 8 bases, with 13 bases between them. Study processing details: Using reference gene primer amplification, nucleated cell counts were estimated. Sequencing used immunoSEQ multiplex PCR; TCRdb keeps in-frame clones, though not all of them. Clonal size and the V and J genes are those of that table, whereas D and trimming came from the DNA. The sample has some 120,000 clones, approximately 88% seen once; the top ten hold 0.7% to 0.85%. This receptor was taken from a woman aged 70 to 79 with acute or convalescent COVID-19. The chain carries TRBV7-9 and TRBJ1-6, with a tentative D call TRBD1 (5 bases). The specimen sequenced was peripheral blood. CDR3 bases: TGTGCCAGCAGCCTCGCAGGGTCGGATTCACCCCTCCACTTT. It specifies CASSLAGSDSPLHF. The whole variable domain, remainder taken from reference TRBV7-9 and TRBJ1-6, is DTGVSQNPRHKITKRGQNVTFRCDPISEHNRLYWYRQTLGQGPEFLTYFQNEAQLEKSRLLSDRFSAERPKGSFSTLEIQRTEQGDSAMYLCASSLAGSDSPLHFGNGTRLTVT.